Below are 19 T cell receptor beta chains sequenced from a single sample in a study of cytomegalovirus exposure and HLA in healthy donors. The PCR was carried out with 60 Vbeta primers and 13 Jbeta primers. Measured with immunoSEQ multiplex PCR; TCRdb has only the in-frame clones, and not every one. The sample contains hundreds of thousands of clones, around 80% of which appear only once. The sample taken for sequencing was PBMCs. These receptors all come from an older woman in good health and CMV-seropositive.

This chain links TRBV19 with TRBJ2-3, with 8 positions matching TRBD2. CDR1 LNHDA and CDR2 SQIVND come from the germline V gene (reference sequence). V gave up 5 bases and J gave up 3 bases; unmatched junction bases: 19. There are 19 residues in the CDR3. This chain's CDR3 is CASSRRRSLTGGGTDTQYF. In DNA, the CDR3 is TGTGCCAGTAGTCGCCGGCGGTCCTTGACGGGAGGGGGTACAGATACGCAGTATTTT.

The V and J genes are TRBV30 and TRBJ2-7; the D gene is possibly TRBD1 (5 bases). The germline V gene encodes CDR1 GTSNPN and CDR2 SVGIG (reference sequence). The V end was cut by 2 bases, the J end by 9 bases, with 17 bases between. The CDR3 runs to 13 residues. The CDR3 region is CAWSIISVQGQYF. CDR3 nucleotide sequence: TGTGCCTGGAGTATAATTTCCGTTCAGGGGCAGTACTTC.

CDR3 sequence: CASSVRQGGTDTQYF. In nucleotides, the CDR3 is TGTGCCAGCAGTGTACGACAGGGCGGCACAGATACGCAGTATTTT. The chain uses TRBV6-1 and TRBJ2-3, with 7 bases that match TRBD1. This CDR3 has 15 amino acids. Trimming cost V 4 bases and J 1 base; bases outside gene matches: 5. Germline V gene lookup returns CDR1 MNHNS and CDR2 SASEGT.

This clone was counted between two and nine times. The rearrangement links TRBV18 to TRBJ2-5; no clear D gene. The germline gives CDR1 KGHSH, CDR2 LQKENI. V lost 1 base, J lost 2 bases, and 11 bases lay in between. The CDR3 runs 15 residues. The CDR3 DNA follows: TGTGCCAGCTCACCACTCACCCTACCGCAAGAGACCCAGTACTTC. This encodes CASSPLTLPQETQYF.

The chain carries TRBV30 and TRBJ1-2; maybe TRBD1 (6 bases). The CDR3 totals 14 residues. Trimming took off 7 bases at V and 0 bases at J, with 15 bases between the two ends. Germline CDR1 and CDR2: GTSNPN and SVGIG (reference sequence). The CDR3: CAFYGQYPNYGYTF. CDR3 bases: TGTGCCTTCTACGGACAGTATCCTAACTATGGCTACACCTTC.

The chain is built from TRBV28 and TRBJ2-3; 8 bases fit TRBD2. The CDR3 consists of 14 residues. The trim removed 10 bases at V and 5 bases at J, leaving 11 bases unmatched. Germline lookup yields CDR1 MDHEN and CDR2 SYDVKM. The CDR3 region is CATSSGGAVDTQYF. CDR3 coding DNA: TGTGCCACCTCCTCCGGGGGGGCCGTAGATACGCAGTATTTT.

The chain has TRBV27 and TRBJ2-5; 9 bases line up with TRBD1. The V gene's germline CDR1 is MNHEY and CDR2 SMNVEV (reference sequence). J gave up 7 bases and V 5 bases, and 11 bases lay outside the gene matches. The CDR3 runs 15 residues. The DNA of the CDR3 is TGTGCCAGCAGTCGGGACAGGGACGGTAGTGCGACCCAGTACTTC. Encoded protein: CASSRDRDGSATQYF.

The genes are TRBV12-5 and TRBJ1-5; TRBD1 matches 9 bases. The length of the CDR3 is 16 residues. Germline V lookup: CDR1 LGHNT, CDR2 FRNRAP. V shed 6 bases, J shed 0 bases, and the junction held 6 bases outside the gene matches. The CDR3 DNA is TGTGCTAGTGGGGGGGACAGGGCCTATAGCAATCAGCCCCAGCATTTT. Protein: CASGGDRAYSNQPQHF.

This clone was seen a single time. This chain connects TRBV6-5 to TRBJ2-2; D remains ambiguous. V lost 5 bases to trimming and J lost 1 base, with 2 bases between them. The germline gives CDR1 MNHEY, CDR2 SVGAGI. There are 12 residues in the CDR3. The CDR3 spells CASSLNTGELFF. In DNA form, the CDR3 reads TGTGCCAGCAGTCTGAACACCGGGGAGCTGTTTTTT.

The chain uses TRBV6-1 and TRBJ2-3; TRBD2 agrees at 10 bases. From germline, CDR1 is MNHNS and CDR2 SASEGT. This CDR3 has 15 residues. Trimming cost V 6 bases and J 3 bases; bases outside gene matches: 6. The CDR3 spells CASSDQAGGTDTQYF. CDR3 DNA: TGTGCCAGCAGCGACCAAGCGGGGGGGACAGATACGCAGTATTTT.

The chain has TRBV4-1 and TRBJ2-7; the match to TRBD2 covers 7 bases. CDR3 length equals 16 residues. V gave up 0 bases and J gave up 3 bases; unmatched junction bases: 8. Germline CDR1 MGHRA, CDR2 YSYEKL. In DNA, the CDR3 is TGCGCCAGCAGCCAAGATTCGGGGGAGGGGAGCTACGAGCAGTACTTC. It codes for CASSQDSGEGSYEQYF.

The chain uses TRBV10-3 and TRBJ2-1; D is perhaps TRBD2 (5 bases). The CDR3 runs 12 residues. CDR1 and CDR2 from the germline V gene are ENHRY and SYGVKD. Trimming removed 6 bases at V and 8 bases at J, with 11 bases between. CDR3 protein: CAIRETSDEQFF. As DNA, the CDR3 is TGTGCCATCAGGGAAACTAGTGATGAGCAGTTCTTC.

The chain joins TRBV4-1 to TRBJ1-5, with 9 bases lining up with TRBD1. V lost 1 base, J lost 5 bases, and 9 bases stayed unmatched. The CDR3 has 17 residues. Germline V gives CDR1 MGHRA, CDR2 YSYEKL. The CDR3 nucleotides read TGCGCCAGCAGCCAAGGGACAGGGGATACGTTCTATCAGCCCCAGCATTTT. Protein product: CASSQGTGDTFYQPQHF.

V gene TRBV19 combines with J gene TRBJ1-2; the match to TRBD1 covers 11 bases. Germline V gene data show CDR1 as LNHDA and CDR2 as SQIVND (reference sequence). The CDR3 spans 16 residues. V shed 5 bases, J shed 2 bases, and the junction held 7 bases outside the gene matches. CDR3: CASSRTGGTFNYGYTF. CDR3 sequence (DNA): TGTGCCAGTAGTCGGACAGGGGGCACCTTCAACTATGGCTACACCTTC.

The rearrangement joins TRBV2 to TRBJ2-7, with TRBD2 matching over 11 bases. Trimming removed 7 bases from V and 3 bases from J; junction bases left unmatched: 5. This CDR3 region has 14 residues. Germline V gene data show CDR1 as SNHLY and CDR2 as FYNNEI. The CDR3 loop is CASITGTSGYEQYF. CDR3 DNA: TGTGCCAGCATCACCGGGACTAGCGGCTACGAGCAGTACTTC.

The chain has TRBV4-3 and TRBJ1-2; D might be TRBD1 (5 bases). The ends were cut back, 2 bases at V and 2 bases at J, with 12 bases in the middle. Germline lookup yields CDR1 LGHNA and CDR2 YSLEER. The CDR3 is 15 amino acids. The DNA for the CDR3 is TGCGCCAGCAGCCAAAACCCAGGGATAAACTATGGCTACACCTTC. Its protein product is CASSQNPGINYGYTF.

This chain uses TRBV28 with TRBJ2-7; TRBD1 matches 7 bases. Germline-derived CDR1 and CDR2 are MDHEN and SYDVKM. J lost 5 bases, V lost 1 base, and 5 bases had no gene match. The length of the CDR3 is 14 residues. The CDR3 bases are TGTGCCAGCAGTTTATTGACAGGGCGGAACGAGCAGTACTTC. Protein sequence: CASSLLTGRNEQYF.

This clone was recorded only once. Distinct nucleotide sequences in the sample also encode this CDR3. This chain joins TRBV6-5 and TRBJ2-7, with TRBD1 identical over 9 bases. CDR3 length: 14 amino acids. Germline V gene sequence: CDR1 MNHEY, CDR2 SVGAGI. Trimming cost V 6 bases and J 2 bases; bases outside gene matches: 5. The CDR3 DNA follows: TGTGCCAGCAGCAAGGACAGGGGTCCCTACGAGCAGTACTTC. This translates into CASSKDRGPYEQYF.

For this clone: The same CDR3 also results from other DNA sequences found in this sample. This CDR3 is CASSPLGGRVEDSNYGYTF. The CDR3 DNA reads TGTGCCAGCAGCCCTCTGGGTGGCAGAGTAGAGGATAGTAACTATGGCTACACCTTC. The chain carries TRBV7-2 and TRBJ1-2; no reliable D call. Trimming stripped 5 bases from V and 1 base from J, with 26 bases between. This CDR3 comprises 19 residues. Germline V gene lookup returns CDR1 SGHTA and CDR2 FQGNSA.